The 17 T cell receptor beta chains presented below share a single source sample, sequenced in a study of shared clonotypes between healthy human individuals. The protocol was immunoSEQ multiplex PCR, while the TCRdb copy is restricted to in-frame clones and leaves out a portion. Of roughly 680,000 clones in the sample, around 77% were seen once. Material: memory CD4+ T cells sorted from blood. Documented subset: CD45RA-negative fraction. These receptors were taken from a woman aged 25 to 39 in good health.

J is TRBJ1-2 and V is TRBV28; the D gene is possibly TRBD1 (6 bases). The CDR3 has 12 amino acids. Per the germline V gene, CDR1 is MDHEN and CDR2 is SYDVKM. Trimming took off 7 bases at V and 5 bases at J, with 11 bases between the two ends. Here the CDR3 DNA reads TGTGCCAGCACAAAGGGGGAGTATGGCTACACCTTC. Its translation: CASTKGEYGYTF.

This chain links TRBV19 with TRBJ2-1, with a weak D call TRBD1 (6 bases). Germline CDR1 reads LNHDA; CDR2 reads SQIVND (reference sequence). V was shortened by 1 base and J by 6 bases, with 10 bases between the two germline ends. This CDR3 has 14 residues. DNA of the CDR3: TGTGCCAGTAGTATAGTAACAGGGACCAATGAGCAGTTCTTC. Translated, it gives CASSIVTGTNEQFF.

Comments on this clone: With only one base between it and a far larger clone, this is likely a read error. The chain uses TRBV29-1 and TRBJ2-1, with D perhaps assigned TRBD1 or TRBD2 (5 bases each). The V end lost 6 bases, the J end lost 6 bases, and 21 bases lay between the germline ends. CDR3 size: 15 residues. From germline, CDR1 is SQVTM and CDR2 ANQGSEA. The CDR3 DNA follows: TGCAGCGTCGTCGCAGGGCCCAGCGGTGCCAATGAGCAGTTCTTC. It is translated as CSVVAGPSGANEQFF.

Only a few counts were recorded for this clone. The rearrangement uses TRBV7-2 and TRBJ2-7, with 15 bases matching TRBD2. Germline V gene data show CDR1 as SGHTA and CDR2 as FQGNSA. With 5 bases clipped from V and 4 bases from J, the junction kept 9 bases outside the gene matches. This CDR3 comprises 17 residues. The DNA for the CDR3 is TGTGCCAGCAGCCCCAGGACTAGCGGGAGGGCTGGTTACGAGCAGTACTTC. Amino acids: CASSPRTSGRAGYEQYF. Using reference TRBV7-2 and TRBJ2-7 for the parts outside the CDR3, the full variable domain is GAGVSQSPSNKVTEKGKDVELRCDPISGHTALYWYRQSLGQGLEFLIYFQGNSAPDKSGLPSDRFSAERTGGSVSTLTIQRTQQEDSAVYLCASSPRTSGRAGYEQYFGPGTRLTVT.

This chain links TRBV25-1 with TRBJ1-5, with 7 nucleotides matching TRBD1. This CDR3 comprises 14 residues. Trimming removed 5 bases from V and 6 bases from J; junction bases left unmatched: 7. Germline-derived CDR1 and CDR2 are MGHDK and SYGVNS. The CDR3 region is CASSRQGRFQPQHF. As DNA, the CDR3 is TGTGCCAGCAGTAGACAGGGACGGTTTCAGCCCCAGCATTTT.

This clone showed up just a few times. Other nucleotide sequences in the sample specify the same CDR3. The chain carries TRBV11-2 and TRBJ2-7; 7 bases are shared with TRBD2. CDR1 is SGHAT, CDR2 FQNNGV, per germline. The trim removed 5 bases at V and 0 bases at J, leaving 4 bases unmatched. The CDR3 length is 14 residues. The CDR3 region is CASSPQRDSYEQYF. The CDR3 bases are TGTGCCAGCAGCCCACAGCGGGACTCCTACGAGCAGTACTTC.

The chain has TRBV6-5 and TRBJ2-3; D is unclear. The V gene's germline CDR1 is MNHEY and CDR2 SVGAGI. Deletions cut 6 bases from V and 0 bases from J, with 7 bases between. The CDR3 spans 13 residues. CDR3 DNA sequence: TGTGCCAGCAGCCCCGCTAGCACAGATACGCAGTATTTT. It translates to CASSPASTDTQYF.

J is TRBJ1-3 and V is TRBV19, with unresolved D. The CDR3 totals 17 residues. From germline, CDR1 is LNHDA and CDR2 SQIVND (reference sequence). Between the trimmed V and J ends, which lost 6 bases and 2 bases, there was a span of 20 bases. The CDR3 loop is CASSRGFGLSAGNTIYF. In DNA, the CDR3 is TGTGCCAGTAGCCGGGGATTCGGACTTTCTGCTGGAAACACCATATATTTT.

J is TRBJ1-2 and V is TRBV18; D is uncertain. V lost 2 bases and J 7 bases, leaving 8 bases between the germline ends. The V gene's germline CDR1 is KGHSH and CDR2 LQKENI. The CDR3 sequence is 12 residues long. CDR3 region: CASSPGEGGYTF. In DNA, the CDR3 is TGTGCCAGCTCACCAGGGGAAGGTGGCTACACCTTC.

V usage is TRBV28 and J usage is TRBJ1-5; D is unclear. The V end was cut by 3 bases, the J end by 4 bases, with 10 bases between. Germline V gives CDR1 MDHEN, CDR2 SYDVKM. This CDR3 is 14 amino acids long. CDR3 amino acids: CASSFSDANQPQHF. CDR3 DNA sequence: TGTGCCAGCAGTTTTTCGGACGCTAATCAGCCCCAGCATTTT.

The chain employs TRBV10-2 and TRBJ2-7; TRBD2 is a possible D gene (5 bases). Germline CDR1 is WSHSY and CDR2 is SAAADI. The V end lost 6 bases, the J end lost 2 bases, and 17 bases lay between the germline ends. The CDR3 covers 15 residues. The CDR3 DNA sequence: TGCGCCAGCAGGGATGAAGGAGGTGGGGCCTACGAGCAGTACTTC. Its protein product is CASRDEGGGAYEQYF.

Turning to this clone: A much bigger clone sits one base away, suggesting this may be a read error. The same CDR3 can be traced to other DNA sequences in this sample. This CDR3 is CASSLVGGYEQYF. The CDR3 DNA reads TGCGCCAGCAGCTTGGTAGGGGGCTACGAGCAGTACTTC. The V and J genes are TRBV5-1 and TRBJ2-7, with D tentatively TRBD1 (6 bases). The germline CDR1 and CDR2 sequences are SGHRS and YFSETQ. Trimming pared 0 bases from V and 3 bases from J, leaving 7 bases between. The CDR3 is made up of 13 amino acids.

The V gene is TRBV29-1, the J gene TRBJ2-5; 15 nucleotides line up with TRBD2. The germline V gene has CDR1 SQVTM and CDR2 ANQGSEA. The CDR3 is 16 amino acids. The ends lost 6 bases at V and 2 bases at J; junction bases unmatched: 7. This chain's CDR3 is CSVNTGTSGGQETQYF. Here the CDR3 DNA reads TGCAGCGTCAATACTGGGACTAGCGGGGGGCAAGAGACCCAGTACTTC.

The chain joins TRBV11-2 to TRBJ2-1; D is possibly TRBD1 or TRBD2 (5 bases each). Germline CDR1 reads SGHAT; CDR2 reads FQNNGV. CDR3 length equals 14 residues. Trimming cost V 3 bases and J 2 bases, with 8 bases left between them. The CDR3 nucleotides are TGTGCCAGCAGCTTCGGGGCGGCCTACAATGAGCAGTTCTTC. Translated: CASSFGAAYNEQFF.

This clone appeared once. This chain joins TRBV14 and TRBJ1-1; D possibly corresponds to TRBD1 (6 bases). Germline CDR1 reads SGHDN; CDR2 reads FVKESK. The germline V and J ends were trimmed by 5 bases and 1 base, with 14 bases remaining between them. The length of the CDR3 is 15 residues. The CDR3, as DNA: TGTGCCAGCAGCTTGGGGAGGGGACAGAACACTGAAGCTTTCTTT. Residues: CASSLGRGQNTEAFF.

In this sample, this clone turned up a few times. The gene calls are TRBV30 and TRBJ1-5, with D possibly TRBD1 on 6 matching bases. This CDR3 region has 13 residues. Deletions cut 5 bases from V and 3 bases from J, with 11 bases between. CDR1 and CDR2 from the germline V gene are GTSNPN and SVGIG (reference sequence). The CDR3 nucleotides read TGTGCCTGGCAAGGGGGGCCCAATCAGCCCCAGCATTTT. Its protein is CAWQGGPNQPQHF.

This rearrangement joins TRBV6-4 to TRBJ2-1; D is perhaps TRBD1 (6 bases). CDR3 size: 15 residues. The ends were cut back, 6 bases at V and 10 bases at J, with 22 bases in the middle. Germline V gene data show CDR1 as MRHNA and CDR2 as SNTAGT. CDR3 loop: CASSAGTPAIGEQFF. The DNA for the CDR3 is TGTGCCAGCAGCGCCGGGACACCGGCCATAGGGGAGCAGTTCTTC.